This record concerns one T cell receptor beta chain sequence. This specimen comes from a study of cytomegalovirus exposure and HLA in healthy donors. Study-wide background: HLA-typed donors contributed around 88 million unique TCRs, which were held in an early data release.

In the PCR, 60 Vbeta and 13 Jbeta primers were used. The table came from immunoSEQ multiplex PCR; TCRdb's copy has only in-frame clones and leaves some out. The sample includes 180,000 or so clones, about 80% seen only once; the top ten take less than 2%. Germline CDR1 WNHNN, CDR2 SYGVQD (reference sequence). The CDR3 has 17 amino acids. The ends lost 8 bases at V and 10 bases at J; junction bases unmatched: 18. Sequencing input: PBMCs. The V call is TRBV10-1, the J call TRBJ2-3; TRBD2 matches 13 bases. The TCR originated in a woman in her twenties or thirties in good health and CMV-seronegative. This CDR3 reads CASGGLAGPEQGGAQYF. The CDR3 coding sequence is TGCGCCAGCGGGGGACTAGCGGGGCCTGAGCAAGGGGGAGCGCAGTATTTT.